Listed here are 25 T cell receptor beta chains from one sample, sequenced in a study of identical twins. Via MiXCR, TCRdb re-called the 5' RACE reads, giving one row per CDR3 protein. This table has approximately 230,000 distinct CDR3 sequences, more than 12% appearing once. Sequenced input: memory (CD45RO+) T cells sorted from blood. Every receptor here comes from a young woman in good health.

In nucleotides, the CDR3 is TGTGCCAGCAGTTTAGGGGACAGGGCAGGCGGGGAGCTGTTTTTT. Translating it yields CASSLGDRAGGELFF. The genes are TRBV27 and TRBJ2-2; 9 bases line up with TRBD1. The V gene end was trimmed by 2 bases and the J gene end by 7 bases; junction bases not matched to a gene: 5. The CDR3 has 15 amino acids. CDR1 and CDR2 from the germline V gene are MNHEY and SMNVEV (reference sequence).

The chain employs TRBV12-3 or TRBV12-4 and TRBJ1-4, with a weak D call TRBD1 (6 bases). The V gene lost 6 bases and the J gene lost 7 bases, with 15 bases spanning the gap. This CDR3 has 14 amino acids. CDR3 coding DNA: TGTGCCAGCAGACAACAGGGTGGAAGTGAAAAACTGTTTTTT. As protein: CASRQQGGSEKLFF.

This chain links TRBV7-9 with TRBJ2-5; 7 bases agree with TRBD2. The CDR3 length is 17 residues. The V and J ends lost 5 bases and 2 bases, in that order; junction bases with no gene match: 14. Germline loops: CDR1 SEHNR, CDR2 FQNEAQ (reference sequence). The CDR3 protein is CASSRLPLAGEQETQYF. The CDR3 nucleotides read TGTGCCAGCAGCAGACTCCCGCTTGCGGGGGAACAAGAGACCCAGTACTTC.

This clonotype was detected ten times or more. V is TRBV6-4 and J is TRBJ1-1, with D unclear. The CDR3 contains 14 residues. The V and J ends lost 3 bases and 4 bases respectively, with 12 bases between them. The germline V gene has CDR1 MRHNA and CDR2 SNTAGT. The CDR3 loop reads CASSEVGFSTEAFF. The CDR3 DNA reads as TGTGCCAGCAGTGAAGTCGGCTTTAGCACTGAAGCTTTCTTT.

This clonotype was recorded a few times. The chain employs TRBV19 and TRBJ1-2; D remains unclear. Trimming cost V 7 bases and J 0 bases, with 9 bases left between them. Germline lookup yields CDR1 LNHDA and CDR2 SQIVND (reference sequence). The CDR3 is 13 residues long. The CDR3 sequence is CASTGRTNYGYTF. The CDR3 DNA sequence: TGTGCCAGTACGGGCAGGACTAACTATGGCTACACCTTC.

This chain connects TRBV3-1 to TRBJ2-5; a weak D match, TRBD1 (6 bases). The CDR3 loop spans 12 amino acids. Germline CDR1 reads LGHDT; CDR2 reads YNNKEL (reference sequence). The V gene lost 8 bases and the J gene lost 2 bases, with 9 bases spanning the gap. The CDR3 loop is CASAQGQETQYF. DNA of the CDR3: TGTGCCAGCGCACAGGGTCAAGAGACCCAGTACTTC.

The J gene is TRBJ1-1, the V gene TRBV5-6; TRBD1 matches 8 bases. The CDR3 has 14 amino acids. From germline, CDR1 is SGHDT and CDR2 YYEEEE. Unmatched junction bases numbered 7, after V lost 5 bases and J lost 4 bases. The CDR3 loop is CASSPATGATEAFF. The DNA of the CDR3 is TGTGCCAGCAGTCCCGCGACAGGGGCCACTGAAGCTTTCTTT. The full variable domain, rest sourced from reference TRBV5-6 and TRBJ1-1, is DAGVTQSPTHLIKTRGQQVTLRCSPKSGHDTVSWYQQALGQGPQFIFQYYEEEERQRGNFPDRFSGHQFPNYSSELNVNALLLGDSALYLCASSPATGATEAFFGQGTRLTVV.

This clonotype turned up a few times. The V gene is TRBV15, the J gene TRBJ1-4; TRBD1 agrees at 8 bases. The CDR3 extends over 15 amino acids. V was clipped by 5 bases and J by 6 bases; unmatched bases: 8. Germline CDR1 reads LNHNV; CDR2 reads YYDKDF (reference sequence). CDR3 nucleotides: TGTGCCACCAGCGAGACAGGGGCTGCCCATGAAAAACTGTTTTTT. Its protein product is CATSETGAAHEKLFF.

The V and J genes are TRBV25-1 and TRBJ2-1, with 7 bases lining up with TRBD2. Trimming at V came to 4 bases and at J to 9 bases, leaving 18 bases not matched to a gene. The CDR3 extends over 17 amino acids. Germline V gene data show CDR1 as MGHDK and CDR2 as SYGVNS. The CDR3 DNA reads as TGTGCCAGCAGTGGAAGGGGACCACTGGCGGGAGTTAGTGAGCAGTTCTTC. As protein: CASSGRGPLAGVSEQFF.

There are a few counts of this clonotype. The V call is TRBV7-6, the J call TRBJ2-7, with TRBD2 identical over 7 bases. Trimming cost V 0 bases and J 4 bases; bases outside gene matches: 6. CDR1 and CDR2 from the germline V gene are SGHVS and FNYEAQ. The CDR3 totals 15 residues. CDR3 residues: CASSLAFGGSYEQYF. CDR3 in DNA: TGTGCCAGCAGCTTAGCGTTCGGGGGGTCTTACGAGCAGTACTTC.

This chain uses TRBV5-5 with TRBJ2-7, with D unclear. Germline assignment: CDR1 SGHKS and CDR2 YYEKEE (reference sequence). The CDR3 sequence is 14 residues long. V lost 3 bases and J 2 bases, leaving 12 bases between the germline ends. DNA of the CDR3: TGTGCCAGCAGCTCGTACAGCAAACCCTACGAGCAGTACTTC. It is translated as CASSSYSKPYEQYF.

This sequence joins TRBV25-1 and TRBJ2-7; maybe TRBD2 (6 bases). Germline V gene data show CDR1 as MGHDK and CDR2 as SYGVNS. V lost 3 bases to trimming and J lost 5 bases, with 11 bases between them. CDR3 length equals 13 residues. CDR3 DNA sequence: TGTGCCAGCAGTGAGTCGGGGGTCCACGAGCAGTACTTC. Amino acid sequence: CASSESGVHEQYF.

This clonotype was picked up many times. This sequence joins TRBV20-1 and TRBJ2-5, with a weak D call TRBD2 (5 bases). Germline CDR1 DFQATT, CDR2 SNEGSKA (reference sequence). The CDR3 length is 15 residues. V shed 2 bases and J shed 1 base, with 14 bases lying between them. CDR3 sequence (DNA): TGCAGTGCTAGACTCCTAGGACTCCGCCAAGAGACCCAGTACTTC. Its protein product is CSARLLGLRQETQYF.

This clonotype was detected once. The CDR3 protein is CASSKWVRNTEAFF. The CDR3 DNA reads as TGTGCCAGCAGCAAATGGGTTCGGAACACTGAAGCTTTCTTT. The J gene is TRBJ1-1, the V gene TRBV21-1. TRBV21-1 is a recognized pseudogene. The CDR3 is 14 residues long.

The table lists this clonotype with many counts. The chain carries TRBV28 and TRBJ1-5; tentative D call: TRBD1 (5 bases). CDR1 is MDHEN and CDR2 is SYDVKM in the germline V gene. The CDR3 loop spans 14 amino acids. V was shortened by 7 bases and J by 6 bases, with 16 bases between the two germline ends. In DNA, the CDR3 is TGTGCCAGCATCCCAGGGACCGCAGGTCAGCCCCAGCATTTT. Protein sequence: CASIPGTAGQPQHF. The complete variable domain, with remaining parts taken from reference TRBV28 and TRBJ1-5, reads DVKVTQSSRYLVKRTGEKVFLECVQDMDHENMFWYRQDPGLGLRLIYFSYDVKMKEKGDIPEGYSVSREKKERFSLILESASTNQTSMYLCASIPGTAGQPQHFGDGTRLSIL.

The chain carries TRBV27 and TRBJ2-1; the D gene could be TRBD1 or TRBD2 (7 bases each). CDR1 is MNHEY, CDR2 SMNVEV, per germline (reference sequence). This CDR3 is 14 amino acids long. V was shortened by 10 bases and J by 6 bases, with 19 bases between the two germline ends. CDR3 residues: CATSRGGAINEQFF. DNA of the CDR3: TGTGCCACCTCCAGGGGGGGGGCTATCAATGAGCAGTTCTTC.

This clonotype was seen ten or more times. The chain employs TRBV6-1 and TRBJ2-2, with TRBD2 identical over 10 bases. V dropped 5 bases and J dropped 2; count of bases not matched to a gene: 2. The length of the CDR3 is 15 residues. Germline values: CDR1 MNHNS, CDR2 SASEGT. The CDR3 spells CASSRTSGNTGELFF. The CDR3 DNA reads TGTGCCAGCAGTCGGACTAGCGGTAACACCGGGGAGCTGTTTTTT.

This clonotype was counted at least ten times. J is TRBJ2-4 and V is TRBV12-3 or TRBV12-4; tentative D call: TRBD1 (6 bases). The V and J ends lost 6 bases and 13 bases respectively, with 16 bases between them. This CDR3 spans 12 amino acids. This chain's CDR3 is CASSQQGSAQYF. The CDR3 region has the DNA TGTGCCAGCAGCCAACAGGGAAGCGCCCAGTACTTC.

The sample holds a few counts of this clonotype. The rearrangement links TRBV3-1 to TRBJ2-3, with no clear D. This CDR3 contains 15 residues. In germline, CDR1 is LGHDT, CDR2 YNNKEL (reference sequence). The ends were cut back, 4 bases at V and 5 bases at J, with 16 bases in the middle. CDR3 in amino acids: CASSPRAGWEDTQYF. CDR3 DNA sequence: TGTGCCAGCAGCCCCCGGGCAGGATGGGAAGATACGCAGTATTTT.

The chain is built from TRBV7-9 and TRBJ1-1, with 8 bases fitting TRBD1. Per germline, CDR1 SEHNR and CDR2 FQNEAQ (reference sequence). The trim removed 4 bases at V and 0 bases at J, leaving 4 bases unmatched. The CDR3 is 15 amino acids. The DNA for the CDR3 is TGTGCCAGCAGCTGGGGACAGGTATTGAACACTGAAGCTTTCTTT. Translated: CASSWGQVLNTEAFF.

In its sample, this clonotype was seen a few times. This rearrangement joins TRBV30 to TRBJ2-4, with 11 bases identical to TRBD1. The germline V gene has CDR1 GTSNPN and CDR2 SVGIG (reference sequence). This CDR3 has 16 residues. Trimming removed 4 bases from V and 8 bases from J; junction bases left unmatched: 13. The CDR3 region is CAWTRGGTGGQDIQYF. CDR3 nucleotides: TGTGCCTGGACCCGGGGCGGGACAGGGGGACAGGACATTCAGTACTTC.

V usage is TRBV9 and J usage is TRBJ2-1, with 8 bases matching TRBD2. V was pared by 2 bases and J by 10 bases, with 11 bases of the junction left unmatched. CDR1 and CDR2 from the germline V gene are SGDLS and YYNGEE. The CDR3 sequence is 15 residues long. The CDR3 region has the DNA TGTGCCAGCAGCGTGACGACTAGCGAGGCGAGGGAGCAGTTCTTC. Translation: CASSVTTSEAREQFF.

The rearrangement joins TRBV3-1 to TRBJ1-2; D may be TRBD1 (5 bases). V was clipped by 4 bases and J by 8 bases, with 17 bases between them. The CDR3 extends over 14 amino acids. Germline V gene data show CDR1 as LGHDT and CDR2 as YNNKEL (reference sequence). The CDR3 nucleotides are TGTGCCAGCAGCCGAGGGACCGAGTCCGGAGGCTACACCTTC. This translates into CASSRGTESGGYTF.

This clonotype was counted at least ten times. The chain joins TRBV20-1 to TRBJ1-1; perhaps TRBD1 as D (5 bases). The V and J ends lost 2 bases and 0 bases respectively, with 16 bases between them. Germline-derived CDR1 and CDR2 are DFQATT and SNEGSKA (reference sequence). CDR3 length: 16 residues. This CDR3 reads CSARTSRGGMNTEAFF. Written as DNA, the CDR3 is TGCAGTGCTAGAACCTCGCGGGGGGGTATGAACACTGAAGCTTTCTTT.

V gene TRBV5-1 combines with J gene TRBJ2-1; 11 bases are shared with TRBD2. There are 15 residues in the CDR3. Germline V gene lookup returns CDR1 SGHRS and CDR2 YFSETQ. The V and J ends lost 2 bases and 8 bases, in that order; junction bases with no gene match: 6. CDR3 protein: CASSFSGGVEDEQFF. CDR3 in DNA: TGCGCCAGCAGCTTTAGCGGGGGGGTCGAGGATGAGCAGTTCTTC.